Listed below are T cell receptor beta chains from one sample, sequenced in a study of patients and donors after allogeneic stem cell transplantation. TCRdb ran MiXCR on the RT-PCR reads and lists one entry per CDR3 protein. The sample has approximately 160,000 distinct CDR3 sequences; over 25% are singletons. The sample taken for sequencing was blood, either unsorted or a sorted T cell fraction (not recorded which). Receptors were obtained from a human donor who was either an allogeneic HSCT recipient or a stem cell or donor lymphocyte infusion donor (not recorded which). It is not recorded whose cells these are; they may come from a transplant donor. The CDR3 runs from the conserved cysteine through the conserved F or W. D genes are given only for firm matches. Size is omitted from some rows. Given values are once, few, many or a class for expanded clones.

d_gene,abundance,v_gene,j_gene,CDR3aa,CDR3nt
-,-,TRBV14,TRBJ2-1,CASSQDRSGHHKDEQFF,TGTGCCAGCAGCCAAGATAGATCGGGGCACCACAAAGATGAGCAGTTCTTC
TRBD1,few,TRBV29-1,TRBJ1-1,CSVEDPQTGRVDTEAFF,TGCAGCGTTGAAGATCCCCAGACAGGGAGGGTTGACACTGAAGCTTTCTTT
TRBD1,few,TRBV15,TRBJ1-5,CATSGDRGRGNQPQHF,TGTGCCACCAGCGGGGACAGGGGCAGAGGCAATCAGCCCCAGCATTTT
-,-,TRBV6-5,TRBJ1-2,CASSYQTGTQNGYTF,TGTGCCAGCAGTTACCAGACCGGGACGCAGAATGGCTACACCTTC
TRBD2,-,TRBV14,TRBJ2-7,CASSQSAWEGEQYF,TGTGCCAGCAGCCAAAGCGCGTGGGAGGGAGAGCAGTACTTC
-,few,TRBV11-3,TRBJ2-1,CASSLDSGEQFF,TGTGCCAGCAGCTTAGATAGCGGCGAGCAGTTCTTC
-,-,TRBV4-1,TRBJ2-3,CASSHDPGTDTQYF,TGCGCCAGCAGCCATGACCCGGGCACAGATACGCAGTATTTT
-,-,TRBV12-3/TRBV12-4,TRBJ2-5,CASRRDSNQETQYF,TGTGCCAGCAGGAGGGACTCGAACCAAGAGACCCAGTACTTC
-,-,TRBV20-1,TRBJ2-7,CSARVDTPYEQYF,TGCAGTGCTAGGGTAGACACTCCCTACGAGCAGTACTTC
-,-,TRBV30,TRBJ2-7,CAWSHGTYEQYF,TGTGCCTGGAGTCACGGGACCTACGAGCAGTACTTC
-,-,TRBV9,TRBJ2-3,CASSVVSVNTQYF,TGTGCCAGCAGCGTAGTGTCAGTGAATACGCAGTATTTT
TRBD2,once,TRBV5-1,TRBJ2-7,CASSPPGLAASYEQYF,TGCGCCAGCAGCCCTCCGGGACTAGCGGCCTCCTACGAGCAGTACTTC
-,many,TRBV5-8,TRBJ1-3,CASSLYLGAGTYSGNTIYF,TGTGCCAGCAGCTTGTATCTGGGCGCCGGGACATACTCTGGAAACACCATATATTTT
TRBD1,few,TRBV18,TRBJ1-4,CASSPYRGREKLFF,TGTGCCAGCTCACCATACAGGGGGCGTGAAAAACTGTTTTTT
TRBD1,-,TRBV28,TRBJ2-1,CASTSGDRANEQFF,TGTGCCAGCACCTCAGGGGACAGGGCCAATGAGCAGTTCTTC
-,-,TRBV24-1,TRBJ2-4,CATTSRRGEHIQYF,TGTGCCACCACCTCACGAAGGGGAGAACACATTCAGTACTTC
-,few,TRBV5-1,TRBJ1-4,CASSLANSTRGEKLFF,TGCGCCAGCAGCTTGGCCAACTCGACCAGGGGTGAAAAACTGTTTTTT
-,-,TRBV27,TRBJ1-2,CASSFYGATGYTF,TGTGCCAGCAGTTTTTACGGGGCTACTGGCTACACCTTC
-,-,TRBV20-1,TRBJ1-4,CSARAFDSHFF,TGCAGTGCTAGAGCGTTCGATTCACACTTTTTT
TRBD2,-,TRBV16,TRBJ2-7,CASSPNTRRGLAGQTYEQYF,TGTGCCAGCAGCCCTAATACCCGGAGGGGCCTAGCGGGCCAGACCTACGAGCAGTACTTC
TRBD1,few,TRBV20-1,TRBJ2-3,CSARGQGTDTQYF,TGCAGTGCTAGGGGACAGGGCACAGATACGCAGTATTTT
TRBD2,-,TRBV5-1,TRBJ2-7,CASSLGPAGASSYEQYF,TGCGCCAGCAGCTTGGGTCCAGCGGGGGCGAGCTCCTACGAGCAGTACTTC
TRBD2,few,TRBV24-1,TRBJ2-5,CATSGSGRQQETQYF,TGTGCCACCAGTGGTAGCGGGAGGCAACAAGAGACCCAGTACTTC
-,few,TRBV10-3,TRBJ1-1,CAITGTVNTEAFF,TGTGCCATCACAGGCACGGTGAACACTGAAGCTTTCTTT
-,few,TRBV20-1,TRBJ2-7,CSARGEGVYEQYF,TGCAGTGCTCGGGGCGAAGGGGTCTACGAGCAGTACTTC
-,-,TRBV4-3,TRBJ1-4,CASSQDGTNRPGEKLFF,TGCGCCAGCAGCCAAGATGGGACCAACCGTCCGGGTGAAAAACTGTTTTTT
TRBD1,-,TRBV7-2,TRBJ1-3,CASSFGTGDSGNTIYF,TGTGCCAGCAGCTTCGGGACAGGTGACTCTGGAAACACCATATATTTT
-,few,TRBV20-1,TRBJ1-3,CSAKTPRFGNTIYF,TGCAGTGCTAAAACTCCTCGGTTTGGAAACACCATATATTTT
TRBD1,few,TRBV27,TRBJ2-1,CASSFSTGPPYNEQFF,TGTGCCAGCAGTTTTTCGACAGGGCCGCCCTACAATGAGCAGTTCTTC